This paragraph covers one TCR beta chain sequence. Its antigen remains unknown. Amplification used 60 Vbeta primers and 13 Jbeta primers. Assay: immunoSEQ multiplex PCR; the TCRdb copy retains only in-frame clones and omits some. The sample holds under 200,000 clones, just over 75% seen once. The sample is drawn from a study of cytomegalovirus exposure and HLA in healthy donors. Donors were ostensibly healthy at sampling, although undocumented immune exposures were probable. Study-wide points: In the analysis, some V segments, TRBV6-2 and TRBV6-3 included, were excluded as indistinguishable. Later findings reportedly placed an Asian-associated ancestry cluster below the approximately 630-donor mean for N-insertions. Later on, a genetic analysis was performed. It linked a missense variant in DCLRE1C with V- and J-gene trimming of TCR beta.

The CDR3 spans 15 residues. Unmatched junction bases numbered 9, after V lost 5 bases and J lost 5 bases. From germline, CDR1 is SGHVS and CDR2 FQNEAQ. The specimen was PBMCs. The chain has TRBV7-8 and TRBJ1-2; 9 bases agree with TRBD1. This TCR came from a woman in her twenties or thirties in good health and CMV-seropositive. The CDR3 bases are TGTGCCAGCAGCATTGGACAGGGGACGGTATATGGCTACACCTTC. Translating it yields CASSIGQGTVYGYTF.